This T cell receptor beta chain was sequenced during a study of shared clonotypes between healthy human individuals. Study-level background: Sampling drew on donors who were a couple of women and a few men aged 18 to 49.

Trimming removed 3 bases from V and 4 bases from J, with 13 bases in between. CDR1 MDHEN and CDR2 SYDVKM come from the germline V gene. The CDR3 has 15 residues. Deep was the level at which the assay was run. TCRdb's table, derived via immunoSEQ multiplex PCR, lists solely in-frame clones and lacks some. The repertoire holds about 490,000 clones, 70% to 80% seen once, with around 12% in the top ten. Healthy and HIV-negative, the adult donors had no recent acute infections or vaccinations. This sequence was found in a middle-aged woman in good health. Some clones in this sample may be carry-over from other donors' samples. The chain combines TRBV28 with TRBJ1-3, with a weak D call TRBD1 (5 bases). The sequencing sample was made of PBMCs. CDR3 sequence reads: CASSFGAGRGNTIYF. The CDR3 nucleotides are TGTGCCAGCAGTTTTGGGGCAGGGAGGGGAAACACCATATATTTT.